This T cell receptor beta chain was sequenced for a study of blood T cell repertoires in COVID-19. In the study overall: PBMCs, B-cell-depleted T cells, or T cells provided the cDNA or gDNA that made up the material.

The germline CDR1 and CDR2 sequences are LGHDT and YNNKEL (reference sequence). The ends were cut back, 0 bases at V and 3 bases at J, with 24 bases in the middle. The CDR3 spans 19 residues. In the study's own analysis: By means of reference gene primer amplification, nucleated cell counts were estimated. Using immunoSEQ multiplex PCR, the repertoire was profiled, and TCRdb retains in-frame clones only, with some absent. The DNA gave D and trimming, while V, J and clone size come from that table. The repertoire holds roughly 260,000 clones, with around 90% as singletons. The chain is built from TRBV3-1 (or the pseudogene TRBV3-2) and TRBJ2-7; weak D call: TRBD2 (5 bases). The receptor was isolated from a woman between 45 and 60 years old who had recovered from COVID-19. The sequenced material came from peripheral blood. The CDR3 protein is CASSQELPRRVAGNYEQYF. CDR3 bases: TGTGCCAGCAGCCAAGAGTTACCCCGAAGGGTGGCGGGCAACTACGAGCAGTACTTC.